A single T cell receptor beta chain is shown here with its context. The antigen remains undetermined. V was pared by 4 bases and J by 0 bases, with 7 bases of the junction left unmatched. The CDR3 contains 16 residues. Germline V lookup: CDR1 SGHRS, CDR2 YFSETQ. Each patient with chemo-refractory metastatic non-small-cell lung cancer was treated with focal radiation plus CTLA-4 blockade using ipilimumab. This record belongs to a study of radiotherapy plus CTLA-4 blockade in lung cancer. General observations from the study: Expansion of tumor-derived TCR clones was observed in blood after radiotherapy plus ipilimumab. Early shifts in blood T cell clones, with interferon-beta, reportedly predicted response best.

TCRdb's table, derived via immunoSEQ multiplex PCR, lists solely in-frame clones and lacks some. This table has about 45,000 clones, approximately 76% appearing once. The sequences come from peripheral blood, collected from a patient treated with radiotherapy plus ipilimumab. The TCR comes from a human donor with non-small cell lung cancer who had stable disease on radiotherapy plus ipilimumab. This rearrangement joins TRBV5-1 to TRBJ1-3, with TRBD1 identical over 7 bases. The CDR3 bases are TGCGCCAGCAGCCGACCCGACAGGGACTCTGGAAACACCATATATTTT. Amino acid sequence: CASSRPDRDSGNTIYF. The full variable domain, rest sourced from reference TRBV5-1 and TRBJ1-3, is KAGVTQTPRYLIKTRGQQVTLSCSPISGHRSVSWYQQTPGQGLQFLFEYFSETQRNKGNFPGRFSGRQFSNSRSEMNVSTLELGDSALYLCASSRPDRDSGNTIYFGEGSWLTVV.